What follows is one T cell receptor beta chain and its context. The sample is drawn from a study of OX40 agonist ivuxolimab in advanced cancers. Produced via immunoSEQ multiplex PCR; TCRdb's table is partial and in-frame only. The sample shows fewer than 85,000 clones, about 77% of them seen only once. This CDR3 region has 15 residues. CDR1 and CDR2 from the germline V gene are KGHSH and LQKENI. V shed 3 bases and J shed 1 base, with 10 bases lying between them. The source of this sequence is an adult with an advanced solid tumor such as melanoma, head and neck, liver or kidney cancer. The chain has TRBV18 and TRBJ1-5, with D possibly being TRBD1 (6 bases). The sequencing here drew on CD4+ or CD8+ T cells sorted from blood, taken in a trial of the OX40 agonist ivuxolimab. CDR3: CASSPTGQSNQPQHF. The DNA for the CDR3 is TGTGCCAGCTCACCGACTGGACAGAGCAATCAGCCCCAGCATTTT.